This TCR beta chain was sequenced in a study of glioma-infiltrating T cells. General study findings and limits: Gliomas, especially low-grade, showed above-expected tissue-blood divergence; non-neoplastic patients showed below. CDR3 overlap between tissue and blood was very small.

The CDR3 spans 14 residues. V lost 3 bases, J lost 1 base, and 7 bases lay in between. Looked up from germline, CDR1 is MNHEY and CDR2 is SMNVEV (reference sequence). This clonotype was counted at least ten times. The antigen remains undetermined. Amplification of TCR alpha and beta CDR3 regions from RNA used iRepertoire nested multiplex PCR. Input was about 85-450 ng of tissue mRNA or PBMC total RNA. TCRdb passed the multiplex PCR reads through MiXCR, listing each CDR3 protein once. The repertoire holds tens of thousands of distinct CDR3 sequences, with about 25% as singletons. The TCR originated in a human donor with low-grade glioma or glioblastoma, undergoing nonglioma brain surgery, or in good health (not recorded which). Input material: glioma tissue, nonneoplastic brain tissue, or PBMCs (not recorded which). The gene calls are TRBV27 and TRBJ1-5, with D perhaps TRBD1 (5 bases). This CDR3 is CASSFWGSNQPQHF. DNA for the CDR3: TGTGCCAGCAGTTTTTGGGGGAGCAATCAGCCCCAGCATTTT.